The 22 T cell receptor beta chains presented below share a single source sample, sequenced in a study of blood T cell repertoires in COVID-19. The assay was immunoSEQ multiplex PCR, and TCRdb's table has in-frame clones only and misses some. The top ten clones hold around 2.9% of a sample with around 250,000 clones, roughly 88% of them seen once. Sequences were obtained from peripheral blood. These receptors were taken from a woman in her twenties or thirties with active or convalescent COVID-19.

The chain joins TRBV6-5 to TRBJ2-1, with TRBD2 identical over 15 bases. V shed 7 bases, J shed 7 bases, and the junction held 5 bases outside the gene matches. This CDR3 has 15 residues. The germline gives CDR1 MNHEY, CDR2 SVGAGI. The CDR3 loop reads CASNGLAGGVNEQFF. The CDR3 region has the DNA TGTGCCAGCAATGGACTAGCGGGGGGGGTAAATGAGCAGTTCTTC.

This rearrangement joins TRBV5-5 to TRBJ1-1; 7 bases match TRBD1. The CDR3 has 15 residues. Per germline, CDR1 SGHKS and CDR2 YYEKEE (reference sequence). V was pared by 4 bases and J by 5 bases, with 11 bases of the junction left unmatched. The CDR3 loop reads CASSQDSGGRTEAFF. Written as DNA, the CDR3 is TGTGCCAGCAGCCAGGACTCAGGGGGGAGAACTGAAGCTTTCTTT.

The rearrangement joins TRBV6-2 or TRBV6-3 to TRBJ1-2, with D maybe TRBD1 (6 bases). Trimming left V 5 bases short and J 8 bases short, with 21 bases between. From germline, CDR1 is MNHEY and CDR2 SVGEGT. The CDR3 is 15 amino acids. The CDR3 DNA follows: TGTGCCAGCAGTCGATCCCTAATGACAGGCAACGGCTACACCTTC. Amino acid sequence: CASSRSLMTGNGYTF.

CDR3: CASSPDRVNSPLHF. CDR3 in DNA: TGTGCCAGCAGCCCGGACAGGGTTAATTCACCCCTCCACTTT. The chain is built from TRBV11-2 and TRBJ1-6; 8 nucleotides align to TRBD1. CDR1 is SGHAT and CDR2 is FQNNGV in the germline V gene. The CDR3 length is 14 residues. The J segment lost 6 bases and the V segment lost 5 bases, leaving 3 bases of the junction unmatched.

Only one count was recorded for this clone. CDR3: CASSLGRGANYGYTF. CDR3 in DNA: TGTGCCAGCAGTTTAGGGCGGGGAGCTAACTATGGCTACACCTTC. The chain couples TRBV27 to TRBJ1-2; D not certain. Germline V gene lookup returns CDR1 MNHEY and CDR2 SMNVEV (reference sequence). The CDR3 loop spans 15 amino acids. Trimming cost V 2 bases and J 0 bases, with 10 bases left between them.

J is TRBJ2-3 and V is TRBV19; 9 bases map to TRBD1. Trimming at V came to 3 bases and at J to 0 bases, leaving 1 base not matched to a gene. The CDR3 has 15 residues. CDR1 is LNHDA and CDR2 is SQIVND in the germline V gene (reference sequence). The CDR3 protein is CASSMGQGSTDTQYF. CDR3 sequence (DNA): TGTGCCAGTAGTATGGGACAGGGAAGCACAGATACGCAGTATTTT.

The chain combines TRBV6-1 with TRBJ1-1; the D is unclear. V was pared by 1 base and J by 1 base, with 10 bases between. Germline V gene lookup returns CDR1 MNHNS and CDR2 SASEGT. This CDR3 spans 15 amino acids. CDR3 loop: CASSEGYSPNTEAFF. For the CDR3, the DNA is TGTGCCAGCAGTGAAGGGTACAGTCCGAACACTGAAGCTTTCTTT.

The genes are TRBV27 and TRBJ1-3; possibly TRBD1 for D (6 bases). From germline, CDR1 is MNHEY and CDR2 SMNVEV (reference sequence). Trimming pared 0 bases from V and 6 bases from J, leaving 12 bases between. This CDR3 contains 15 residues. The CDR3 spells CASSLSWGGPNTIYF. In nucleotides, the CDR3 is TGTGCCAGCAGTTTATCTTGGGGGGGGCCAAACACCATATATTTT.

The CDR3: CASSQALTGTGWLTLHF. The CDR3 nucleotides read TGTGCCAGCAGCCAAGCGCTCACCGGGACAGGCTGGTTAACCCTCCACTTT. V is TRBV3-1 (or the pseudogene TRBV3-2) and J is TRBJ1-6; 8 positions agree with TRBD1. Germline values: CDR1 LGHDT, CDR2 YNNKEL (reference sequence). This CDR3 comprises 17 residues. Trimming took 1 base from V and 14 from J; bases not matched to a gene: 16.

The chain carries TRBV9 and TRBJ2-3, with D possibly being TRBD2 (7 bases). Per the germline V gene, CDR1 is SGDLS and CDR2 is YYNGEE. V was pared by 2 bases and J by 6 bases, with 16 bases between. This CDR3 is 15 amino acids long. CDR3 region: CASSVRGAIFDTQYF. CDR3 in DNA: TGTGCCAGCAGCGTTCGGGGGGCTATTTTTGATACGCAGTATTTT.

This sequence joins TRBV11-3 and TRBJ2-3, with TRBD1 matching over 7 bases. Germline V gives CDR1 SGHNT, CDR2 YENEEA. This CDR3 has 15 amino acids. Losses at the gene ends were 5 bases for V and 0 bases for J; bases not matched to a gene: 5. The chain's CDR3 is CASSPGQTSTDTQYF. CDR3 DNA: TGTGCCAGCAGCCCGGGACAGACTAGCACAGATACGCAGTATTTT.

This clone came up once. The chain uses TRBV7-8 and TRBJ1-2, with 8 positions matching TRBD1. The ends lost 0 bases at V and 4 bases at J; junction bases unmatched: 4. Germline CDR1 SGHVS, CDR2 FQNEAQ. This CDR3 contains 15 residues. The chain's CDR3 is CASSLAQGASYGYTF. The CDR3 DNA reads TGTGCCAGCAGCTTAGCTCAGGGGGCTTCCTATGGCTACACCTTC. Together with reference TRBV7-8 and TRBJ1-2, the CDR3 gives the full variable domain: GAGVSQSPRYKVAKRGQDVALRCDPISGHVSLFWYQQALGQGPEFLTYFQNEAQLDKSGLPSDRFFAERPEGSVSTLKIQRTQQEDSAVYLCASSLAQGASYGYTFGSGTRLTVV.

The rearrangement uses TRBV6-6 and TRBJ1-5; D gene uncertain. Germline V lookup: CDR1 MNHNY, CDR2 SVGAGI (reference sequence). The CDR3 is made up of 16 amino acids. Trimming stripped 6 bases from V and 4 bases from J, with 19 bases between. CDR3 nucleotide sequence: TGTGCCAGCAGCAAGTGGACGGGCCTAGCAAATCAGCCCCAGCATTTT. It translates to CASSKWTGLANQPQHF.

This clone has just one count. The rearrangement joins TRBV19 to TRBJ1-5; D may be TRBD1 (6 bases). CDR1 is LNHDA, CDR2 SQIVND, per germline (reference sequence). V was cut by 3 bases and J by 6 bases, with 9 bases left in between. The CDR3 is 13 residues long. The CDR3 DNA reads TGTGCCAGTAGTATGGACAGAACTCAGCCCCAGCATTTT. Protein: CASSMDRTQPQHF.

V and J are TRBV4-3 and TRBJ2-7; the D is unclear. This CDR3 contains 15 residues. Germline-derived CDR1 and CDR2 are LGHNA and YSLEER. The V end lost 0 bases, the J end lost 3 bases, and 12 bases lay between the germline ends. Here the CDR3 reads CASSQEAGSNYEQYF. The CDR3 DNA sequence: TGCGCCAGCAGCCAAGAGGCAGGTTCGAACTACGAGCAGTACTTC.

V gene TRBV29-1 combines with J gene TRBJ1-1; 7 bases agree with TRBD1. In germline, CDR1 is SQVTM, CDR2 ANQGSEA. V lost 7 bases to trimming and J lost 0 bases; unmatched junction nucleotides: 5. This CDR3 spans 13 amino acids. The CDR3 coding sequence is TGCAGCGCTCCGGGACAGATGAACACTGAAGCTTTCTTT. Its translation: CSAPGQMNTEAFF.

The chain links TRBV5-1 to TRBJ2-2; D possibly corresponds to TRBD1 (5 bases). The CDR3 runs 15 residues. CDR1 is SGHRS and CDR2 is YFSETQ in the germline V gene. The V gene lost 1 base and the J gene lost 3 bases, with 10 bases spanning the gap. The CDR3 reads CASSLWQGDTGELFF. The CDR3 DNA is TGCGCCAGCAGCTTGTGGCAGGGCGACACCGGGGAGCTGTTTTTT.

The J gene is TRBJ1-6, the V gene TRBV27; a weak D match, TRBD1 (6 bases). The V and J ends lost 7 bases and 8 bases respectively, with 15 bases between them. CDR1 and CDR2 from the germline V gene are MNHEY and SMNVEV (reference sequence). The CDR3 sequence is 14 residues long. The CDR3 here is CASTEGGGYSPLHF. CDR3 DNA: TGTGCCAGCACCGAAGGGGGGGGTTATTCACCCCTCCACTTT.

V and J are TRBV7-2 and TRBJ2-3; 11 bases are a match to TRBD2. J lost 2 bases, V lost 7 bases, and 5 bases had no gene match. This CDR3 spans 15 amino acids. Per the germline V gene, CDR1 is SGHTA and CDR2 is FQGNSA. This chain's CDR3 is CASTWTSGLTDTQYF. The CDR3 nucleotides are TGTGCCAGCACCTGGACTAGCGGGCTCACAGATACGCAGTATTTT.

This chain connects TRBV28 to TRBJ2-3; 11 nucleotides match TRBD2. The germline V gene has CDR1 MDHEN and CDR2 SYDVKM. Trimming removed 6 bases from V and 2 bases from J; junction bases left unmatched: 1. CDR3 length: 14 amino acids. The CDR3 region has the DNA TGTGCCAGCAGACTAGCGGGGGCCACAGATACGCAGTATTTT. It codes for CASRLAGATDTQYF.

V is TRBV11-3 and J is TRBJ2-7, with 10 nucleotides matching TRBD1. From germline, CDR1 is SGHNT and CDR2 YENEEA. V was clipped by 5 bases and J by 4 bases; unmatched bases: 8. The CDR3 is made up of 15 amino acids. DNA of the CDR3: TGTGCCAGCAGCCTAGGGGGACAGGGGCCGTACGAGCAGTACTTC. It is translated as CASSLGGQGPYEQYF.

This clone was observed a handful of times. V is TRBV5-4 and J is TRBJ2-7; perhaps TRBD1 as D (7 bases). Looked up from germline, CDR1 is SGHNT and CDR2 is YYREEE (reference sequence). With 0 bases removed from V and 4 bases from J, the gap between germline ends came to 17 bases. CDR3 size: 16 residues. The CDR3 DNA reads TGTGCCAGCAGCTTGGCCGGGGGCAGGGGGACGTACGAGCAGTACTTC. Translated, it gives CASSLAGGRGTYEQYF. The whole variable domain, remainder taken from reference TRBV5-4 and TRBJ2-7, is ETGVTQSPTHLIKTRGQQVTLRCSSQSGHNTVSWYQQALGQGPQFIFQYYREEENGRGNFPPRFSGLQFPNYSSELNVNALELDDSALYLCASSLAGGRGTYEQYFGPGTRLTVT.